This is a list of T cell receptor beta chains from one sample in a study of T cell responses to AZD1222 COVID-19 vaccine. Sequenced by immunoSEQ multiplex PCR; TCRdb stores in-frame clones only, minus some. Of roughly 91,000 clones detected, approximately 90% appear once; the ten largest clones hold over 2%. The sequencing here drew on peripheral blood, taken on day 0 of AZD1222 vaccination. Receptors were obtained from an adult in good health. Both conserved end residues are part of each CDR3. A D gene is named only where the DNA matches it firmly. Size is omitted from some rows. Given values are once, few, many or a class for expanded clones.

j_call clone_size d_call v_call cdr3_aa cdr3_nt
TRBJ2-1 once - TRBV3-1/TRBV3-2 CASSLDYSYNEQFF TGTGCCAGCAGCCTAGATTACTCCTACAATGAGCAGTTCTTC
TRBJ2-1 - - TRBV5-4 CASSLATGAYNEQFF TGTGCCAGCAGCTTGGCTACTGGGGCTTACAATGAGCAGTTCTTC
TRBJ2-7 - - TRBV7-8 CASSFGRFTYEQYF TGTGCCAGCAGCTTCGGCAGGTTCACCTACGAGCAGTACTTC
TRBJ1-4 - TRBD1 TRBV7-8 CASSAAGQAYNEKLFF TGTGCCAGCAGCGCCGCTGGACAGGCCTATAATGAAAAACTGTTTTTT
TRBJ2-1 - TRBD2 TRBV18 CASSPREGSSYNEQFF TGTGCCAGCTCACCAAGGGAGGGGAGCTCCTACAATGAGCAGTTCTTC
TRBJ1-4 - - TRBV7-6 CASSLVGTTNEKLFF TGTGCCAGCAGCTTAGTTGGGACAACTAATGAAAAACTGTTTTTT
TRBJ2-7 - - TRBV27 CASSLNGYEQYF TGTGCCAGCAGTTTAAATGGCTACGAGCAGTACTTC
TRBJ1-3 few - TRBV5-1 CASSPDGSGNTIYF TGCGCCAGCAGCCCGGATGGCTCTGGAAACACCATATATTTT
TRBJ1-6 - - TRBV5-5 CASSPGEGNSPLHF TGTGCCAGCAGCCCCGGGGAGGGGAATTCACCCCTCCACTTT
TRBJ1-6 - - TRBV19 CASREPAGNSPLHF TGTGCCAGTAGGGAGCCCGCGGGTAATTCACCCCTCCACTTT
TRBJ1-5 - TRBD1 TRBV18 CASSPYRDRGTYSNQPQHF TGTGCCAGCTCACCCTACCGGGACAGGGGGACCTATAGCAATCAGCCCCAGCATTTT
TRBJ2-3 - TRBD2 TRBV3-1/TRBV3-2 CASSQPPGLAGAPDTQYF TGTGCCAGCAGCCAACCCCCCGGACTAGCGGGAGCTCCAGATACGCAGTATTTT
TRBJ2-1 - - TRBV28 CATGGPREQFF TGTGCCACCGGAGGGCCACGGGAGCAGTTCTTC
TRBJ1-5 - - TRBV6-5 CASRQVNNQPQHF TGTGCCAGCAGGCAGGTGAACAATCAGCCCCAGCATTTT
TRBJ2-5 - - TRBV5-1 CASSFPEETQYF TGCGCCAGCAGCTTTCCAGAAGAGACCCAGTACTTC
TRBJ1-1 - - TRBV12-3/TRBV12-4 CASRTTENTEAFF TGTGCCAGCAGGACTACAGAGAACACTGAAGCTTTCTTT
TRBJ2-7 - - TRBV4-1 CASSQVFGDAGSYEQYF TGCGCCAGCAGCCAAGTTTTCGGGGACGCCGGTTCCTACGAGCAGTACTTC
TRBJ1-2 - - TRBV3-1/TRBV3-2 CASSNRAAYGYTF TGTGCCAGCAGCAACCGGGCCGCCTATGGCTACACCTTC
TRBJ2-7 - - TRBV12-3/TRBV12-4 CATSLVGSEQYF TGTGCCACCTCACTTGTGGGTTCCGAGCAGTACTTC
TRBJ1-2 - TRBD1 TRBV6-5 CASRGSGTVYGYTF TGTGCCAGCAGGGGATCCGGGACAGTCTATGGCTACACCTTC
TRBJ2-3 - - TRBV3-1/TRBV3-2 CASSPEVGATQYF TGTGCCAGCAGCCCAGAAGTAGGGGCTACGCAGTATTTT
TRBJ1-2 - - TRBV10-1 CASSVTGSYGYTF TGCGCCAGCAGTGTGACTGGGAGTTATGGCTACACCTTC
TRBJ1-2 - - TRBV7-9 CASSLEGPRGYTF TGTGCCAGCAGCCTCGAGGGTCCACGGGGCTACACCTTC
TRBJ1-5 - TRBD1 TRBV18 CASSPGQVNQPQHF TGTGCCAGCTCCCCGGGACAGGTCAATCAGCCCCAGCATTTT
TRBJ1-2 once TRBD1 TRBV2 CASSRQGAEYGYTF TGTGCCAGCAGTCGACAGGGGGCCGAGTATGGCTACACCTTC
TRBJ1-2 - TRBD1 TRBV19 CASSIYRGAEMNGYTF TGTGCCAGTAGTATTTACAGGGGGGCAGAGATGAATGGCTACACCTTC
TRBJ1-3 - TRBD1 TRBV19 CASGGQGSFGNTIYF TGTGCCAGTGGGGGACAGGGGTCCTTTGGAAACACCATATATTTT
TRBJ1-1 - TRBD1 TRBV7-8 CASSTGQGGNTEAFF TGTGCCAGCAGCACTGGACAGGGAGGGAACACTGAAGCTTTCTTT
TRBJ2-7 - - TRBV7-2 CASSLTGLSGTATYEQYF TGTGCCAGCAGCTTAACTGGCCTTTCCGGGACTGCTACCTACGAGCAGTACTTC
TRBJ2-4 - - TRBV14 CASSQGGILSAKNIQYF TGTGCCAGCAGCCAAGGAGGTATCCTATCAGCCAAAAACATTCAGTACTTC
TRBJ2-1 - - TRBV12-5 CASGLGTSSNEQFF TGTGCTAGTGGTTTGGGCACATCAAGTAATGAGCAGTTCTTC
TRBJ2-5 - TRBD1 TRBV7-9 CASSLGRGRQETQYF TGTGCCAGCAGCTTAGGCAGGGGGCGACAAGAGACCCAGTACTTC
TRBJ1-1 - - TRBV16 CASSFRNTEAFF TGTGCCAGCAGCTTCAGGAACACTGAAGCTTTCTTT